Below, 27 T cell receptor beta chains from the same sample are listed, as sequenced in a study of Ad26.COV2.S vaccination and SARS-CoV-2 variants. The assay was immunoSEQ multiplex PCR, and TCRdb's table has in-frame clones only and misses some. The repertoire has more than 300,000 clones, 86% of them found once; the top ten carry around 10%. Documented treatment: approximately 18 received Ad26.COV2.S at low or high dose, single or two shots; 5 received placebo; per-sample allocation not given. The investigators took samples on day 63 after the first vaccine or placebo injection. Here the sequenced sample was peripheral blood, taken in a trial of Ad26.COV2.S vaccine versus placebo. The receptors come from a person aged 18-60 years who received the Ad26.COV2.S COVID-19 vaccine or a placebo.

The chain couples TRBV6-2 or TRBV6-3 to TRBJ1-6; D gene unclear. The CDR3 is 16 residues long. Trimming took 0 bases from V and 1 from J, leaving 7 bases between them. In germline, CDR1 is MNHEY, CDR2 SVGEGT. The CDR3: CASSYSLSSYNSPLHF. The DNA for the CDR3 is TGTGCCAGCAGTTACTCACTTTCATCCTATAATTCACCCCTCCACTTT.

This clone was observed a handful of times. This sample includes further DNA sequences coding for the same CDR3. This chain links TRBV24-1 with TRBJ1-5; no clear D gene. The V gene's germline CDR1 is KGHDR and CDR2 SFDVKD. Trimming stripped 3 bases from V and 4 bases from J, with 3 bases between. This CDR3 has 12 amino acids. As DNA, the CDR3 is TGTGCCACCAGTGATCGTAATCAGCCCCAGCATTTT. Its protein product is CATSDRNQPQHF.

This clone came up a few times. This chain uses TRBV4-3 with TRBJ1-1, with 7 bases that match TRBD1. Per the germline V gene, CDR1 is LGHNA and CDR2 is YSLEER. The CDR3 loop spans 19 amino acids. V dropped 5 bases and J dropped 2; count of bases not matched to a gene: 20. Here the CDR3 reads CASSFTRGVSILKNTEAFF. CDR3 coding DNA: TGCGCCAGCAGCTTTACCAGGGGGGTCTCGATATTGAAAAACACTGAAGCTTTCTTT.

The rearrangement joins TRBV19 to TRBJ1-2; no definite D call. CDR1 is LNHDA, CDR2 SQIVND, per germline (reference sequence). V was cut by 4 bases and J by 2 bases, with 11 bases left in between. The CDR3 totals 14 residues. CDR3 in DNA: TGTGCCAGTAGTACGTGGACGGCAAACTATGGCTACACCTTC. It yields the protein CASSTWTANYGYTF. Combining the CDR3 with reference TRBV19 and TRBJ1-2 gives the whole variable domain DGGITQSPKYLFRKEGQNVTLSCEQNLNHDAMYWYRQDPGQGLRLIYYSQIVNDFQKGDIAEGYSVSREKKESFPLTVTSAQKNPTAFYLCASSTWTANYGYTFGSGTRLTVV.

The V gene is TRBV24-1, the J gene TRBJ2-3; perhaps D is TRBD1 or TRBD2 (5 bases each). V dropped 0 bases and J dropped 9 bases, with 15 bases sitting between them. The germline V gene encodes CDR1 KGHDR and CDR2 SFDVKD. CDR3 length: 15 amino acids. The CDR3 here is CATSDLRGPQMTQYF. The CDR3 nucleotides read TGTGCCACCAGTGATTTGAGGGGACCACAGATGACGCAGTATTTT.

V is TRBV19 and J is TRBJ1-4, with D possibly matching TRBD1 (5 bases). Trimming removed 9 bases from V and 8 bases from J, with 16 bases in between. The CDR3 covers 13 residues. CDR1 and CDR2 (germline): LNHDA, SQIVND (reference sequence). The CDR3 spells CASSAPRVEKLFF. As DNA, the CDR3 is TGTGCCAGCTCCGCACCCAGGGTCGAAAAACTGTTTTTT.

The chain has TRBV18 and TRBJ2-1; D is possibly TRBD2 (6 bases). V was pared by 4 bases and J by 3 bases, with 19 bases between. Germline loops: CDR1 KGHSH, CDR2 LQKENI. This CDR3 is built from 17 residues. The CDR3 reads CASSQGTSTGYYNEQFF. CDR3 DNA sequence: TGTGCCAGCTCACAAGGGACTTCAACTGGATACTACAATGAGCAGTTCTTC.

To note about this clone: It may be a read error: a sequence one base away is much more abundant. The chain uses TRBV7-2 and TRBJ1-1, with unresolved D. This CDR3 region has 11 residues. Germline CDR1 SGHTA, CDR2 FQGNSA. The CDR3 DNA sequence: TGTGCCAGCAGCTTGAAAACTGAAGCTTTCTTT. Translation gives CASSLKTEAFF.

Regarding this clone: The sample has other DNA sequences that encode this CDR3 too. The CDR3 protein is CASSIGGGTYNEQFF. Here the CDR3 DNA reads TGTGCCAGTAGTATTGGAGGGGGCACCTACAATGAGCAGTTCTTC. The chain combines TRBV19 with TRBJ2-1, with D perhaps matching TRBD1 (7 bases). Trimming removed 3 bases from V and 2 bases from J, with 11 bases in between. This CDR3 is 15 amino acids long. CDR1 and CDR2 (germline): LNHDA, SQIVND (reference sequence).

This chain joins TRBV5-1 and TRBJ1-5; D is unclear. Germline loops: CDR1 SGHRS, CDR2 YFSETQ. The ends were cut back, 0 bases at V and 6 bases at J, with 7 bases in the middle. This CDR3 spans 13 amino acids. CDR3 coding DNA: TGCGCCAGCAGCTTGGACGGCATTCAGCCCCAGCATTTT. Its protein is CASSLDGIQPQHF.

V is TRBV3-1 (or the pseudogene TRBV3-2) and J is TRBJ1-6; 10 bases agree with TRBD1. Germline loops: CDR1 LGHDT, CDR2 YNNKEL (reference sequence). Trimming at V came to 4 bases and at J to 10 bases, leaving 7 bases not matched to a gene. The length of the CDR3 is 15 residues. CDR3 nucleotide sequence: TGTGCCAGCAGCCGGATGACAGGGGGCGCGTCACCCCTCCACTTT. Translating it yields CASSRMTGGASPLHF.

This clone was picked up one time. The chain joins TRBV3-1 (or the pseudogene TRBV3-2) to TRBJ1-3; D is uncertain. This CDR3 has 13 amino acids. CDR1 and CDR2 from the germline V gene are LGHDT and YNNKEL (reference sequence). Trimming stripped 10 bases from V and 0 bases from J, with 10 bases between. The CDR3 sequence: CATSVSSGNTIYF. CDR3 bases: TGTGCCACGTCGGTAAGCTCTGGAAACACCATATATTTT.

For the CDR3, the DNA is TGTGCCAGCAGTTACCAGGGGGCATCTGGCTACACCTTC. Translation gives CASSYQGASGYTF. The J gene is TRBJ1-2, the V gene TRBV6-5; the match to TRBD1 covers 8 bases. Germline V gene lookup returns CDR1 MNHEY and CDR2 SVGAGI. V shed 2 bases and J 7 bases; nucleotides not matched to a gene: 3. CDR3 length: 13 amino acids.

J is TRBJ1-5 and V is TRBV5-1, with unresolved D. Germline V lookup: CDR1 SGHRS, CDR2 YFSETQ. The CDR3 is made up of 14 amino acids. V dropped 2 bases and J dropped 7 bases, with 13 bases sitting between them. The CDR3, as DNA: TGCGCCAGCAGCTTTGAAGGGTCGGGGCAGCCCCAGCATTTT. This codes for CASSFEGSGQPQHF.

A single count supports this clone. V gene TRBV2 combines with J gene TRBJ1-1; TRBD1 agrees at 7 bases. From germline, CDR1 is SNHLY and CDR2 FYNNEI. This CDR3 has 15 residues. The junction had 11 bases not matched to a gene; V was cut back by 6 bases and J by 4 bases. CDR3 in DNA: TGTGCCAGCAGCCTGGACAGGAGGAGACGCACTGAAGCTTTCTTT. The encoded protein is CASSLDRRRRTEAFF.

The chain recombines TRBV5-4 with TRBJ2-5; D unresolved. Germline lookup yields CDR1 SGHNT and CDR2 YYREEE (reference sequence). V was trimmed by 7 bases and J by 3 bases, leaving 16 bases between them. This CDR3 contains 14 residues. This chain's CDR3 is CASRVGKAEETQYF. For the CDR3, the DNA is TGTGCCAGCCGGGTGGGAAAGGCAGAAGAGACCCAGTACTTC.

The CDR3 reads CASSAGFREKLFF. In nucleotides, the CDR3 is TGTGCCAGCAGTGCCGGGTTTCGTGAAAAACTGTTTTTT. This chain joins TRBV28 and TRBJ1-4; D unresolved. CDR1 and CDR2 (germline): MDHEN, SYDVKM. The CDR3 has 13 residues. Between the trimmed V and J ends, which lost 5 bases and 7 bases, there was a span of 11 bases.

With respect to this clone: This CDR3 is also generated by other DNA sequences in the sample. The CDR3 is CASSLRGGGYGYTF. CDR3 DNA: TGTGCCAGCAGCTTGCGTGGGGGAGGCTATGGCTACACCTTC. The gene calls are TRBV5-4 and TRBJ1-2; tentatively, D is TRBD1 (5 bases). CDR1 is SGHNT, CDR2 YYREEE, per germline (reference sequence). The V gene lost 1 base and the J gene lost 4 bases, with 11 bases spanning the gap. The CDR3 has 14 residues.

This chain links TRBV7-3 with TRBJ2-1; 10 bases align to TRBD1. Germline-derived CDR1 and CDR2 are SGHTA and FQGTGA. The trim removed 5 bases at V and 6 bases at J, leaving 7 bases unmatched. There are 15 residues in the CDR3. Written as DNA, the CDR3 is TGTGCCAGCAGCCGACCGGGACAGGGGATCAATGAGCAGTTCTTC. Protein: CASSRPGQGINEQFF. The entire variable domain, with the rest obtained from reference TRBV7-3 and TRBJ2-1, is as follows: GAGVSQTPSNKVTEKGKYVELRCDPISGHTALYWYRQSLGQGPEFLIYFQGTGAADDSGLPNDRFFAVRPEGSVSTLKIQRTERGDSAVYLCASSRPGQGINEQFFGPGTRLTVL.

V usage is TRBV5-1 and J usage is TRBJ2-7, with D possibly TRBD2 on 6 matching bases. V was pared by 4 bases and J by 2 bases, with 10 bases between. The CDR3 consists of 13 residues. Germline V gene data show CDR1 as SGHRS and CDR2 as YFSETQ. In DNA form, the CDR3 reads TGCGCCAGCAGCCCAGCGGGCCCCTACGAGCAGTACTTC. Its translation: CASSPAGPYEQYF.

The V call is TRBV3-1 (or the pseudogene TRBV3-2), the J call TRBJ2-7, with D perhaps TRBD2 (6 bases). The germline CDR1 and CDR2 sequences are LGHDT and YNNKEL (reference sequence). V lost 2 bases and J 9 bases, leaving 23 bases between the germline ends. The length of the CDR3 is 16 residues. Here the CDR3 DNA reads TGTGCCAGCAGCCAATTTCGCGGGGAATTTGGTAGTTTGCAGTACTTC. Translating it yields CASSQFRGEFGSLQYF.

This chain links TRBV28 with TRBJ2-1; 9 bases are shared with TRBD2. Germline CDR1 and CDR2: MDHEN and SYDVKM. The CDR3 totals 16 residues. J gave up 7 bases and V 5 bases, and 12 bases lay outside the gene matches. This CDR3 is CASSQIAGAKGNEQFF. Written as DNA, the CDR3 is TGTGCCAGCAGTCAAATAGCGGGAGCAAAGGGGAATGAGCAGTTCTTC.

This clone was observed a few times. The chain links TRBV12-3 or TRBV12-4 to TRBJ1-2, with a possible D match to TRBD1 (6 bases). The CDR3 sequence is 13 residues long. Trimming took 3 bases from V and 6 from J, leaving 11 bases between them. CDR3 coding DNA: TGTGCCAGCAGTTTCGGGGGCCTCAATGGCTACACCTTC. Translating it yields CASSFGGLNGYTF.

J is TRBJ2-7 and V is TRBV27; 7 bases map to TRBD2. There are 15 residues in the CDR3. V trimming: 5 bases; J trimming: 2 bases; junction bases outside the gene matches: 9. Germline V lookup: CDR1 MNHEY, CDR2 SMNVEV (reference sequence). The CDR3 reads CASSPSGTSPYEQYF. The DNA of the CDR3 is TGTGCCAGCAGTCCAAGCGGGACGAGTCCCTACGAGCAGTACTTC.

This clone has just one count. This may be a read error, as it is one base from a much larger clone. The rearrangement links TRBV5-4 to TRBJ1-1; D gene uncertain. The CDR3 totals 11 residues. Germline V lookup: CDR1 SGHNT, CDR2 YYREEE (reference sequence). V lost 0 bases and J 3 bases, leaving 0 bases between the germline ends. CDR3 bases: TGTGCCAGCAGCTTGGACACTGAAGCTTTCTTT. Protein product: CASSLDTEAFF.

This sequence joins TRBV3-1 (or the pseudogene TRBV3-2) and TRBJ2-7; the match to TRBD1 covers 12 bases. Looked up from germline, CDR1 is LGHDT and CDR2 is YNNKEL (reference sequence). With 4 bases clipped from V and 1 base from J, the junction kept 11 bases outside the gene matches. The CDR3 is 18 residues long. This chain's CDR3 is CASSRGTGGAEWSYEQYF. The CDR3 DNA follows: TGTGCCAGCAGCCGCGGGACAGGGGGCGCGGAGTGGTCCTACGAGCAGTACTTC.

This chain joins TRBV28 and TRBJ1-6; D might be TRBD1 (5 bases). The CDR3 runs to 18 residues. From germline, CDR1 is MDHEN and CDR2 SYDVKM. V gave up 6 bases and J gave up 3 bases, with 21 bases separating them. CDR3 sequence reads: CASRGPGIQELYNSPLHF. CDR3 in DNA: TGTGCCAGCAGGGGTCCCGGGATACAGGAGCTCTATAATTCACCCCTCCACTTT. Combining the CDR3 with reference TRBV28 and TRBJ1-6 gives the whole variable domain DVKVTQSSRYLVKRTGEKVFLECVQDMDHENMFWYRQDPGLGLRLIYFSYDVKMKEKGDIPEGYSVSREKKERFSLILESASTNQTSMYLCASRGPGIQELYNSPLHFGNGTRLTVT.